A selection of T cell receptor beta chains follows, all from one sample in a study of T cells in Graves' hyperthyroidism and ophthalmopathy. In TCRdb, the multiplex PCR reads were re-called with MiXCR into one record per CDR3 protein. Of under 450,000 distinct CDR3 sequences detected, 15% to 19% appear once; the ten largest clones hold 7.7%. Sequenced input: blood. Receptor source: a woman between 18 and 30 years old with Graves' hyperthyroidism. Both conserved end residues are part of each CDR3. D genes are given only for firm matches. Only some rows state a clone size, as once, few, many or a class for expanded clones.

j_gene: TRBJ1-2
d_gene: NA
v_gene: TRBV6-1
abundance: many
CDR3aa: CASTDGDNYGYTF
CDR3nt: TGTGCCAGCACCGATGGGGACAACTATGGCTACACCTTC

j_gene: TRBJ1-2
d_gene: NA
v_gene: TRBV11-3
abundance: many
CDR3aa: CASSLPSGGYTF
CDR3nt: TGTGCCAGCAGCTTACCCTCAGGTGGCTACACCTTC

j_gene: TRBJ1-1
d_gene: NA
v_gene: TRBV5-5
abundance: many
CDR3aa: CASSSPDGNTEAFF
CDR3nt: TGTGCCAGCAGCTCCCCGGACGGGAACACTGAAGCTTTCTTT

j_gene: TRBJ2-7
d_gene: NA
v_gene: TRBV15
abundance: few
CDR3aa: CATSRGQGDEQYF
CDR3nt: TGTGCCACCAGCAGAGGACAAGGGGACGAGCAGTACTTC

j_gene: TRBJ2-5
d_gene: NA
v_gene: TRBV20-1
abundance: many
CDR3aa: CSARDRAREETQYF
CDR3nt: TGCAGTGCTAGAGATAGGGCACGGGAAGAGACCCAGTACTTC

j_gene: TRBJ2-5
d_gene: NA
v_gene: TRBV15
abundance: NA
CDR3aa: CATSRDREETQYF
CDR3nt: TGTGCCACCAGCAGAGATAGGGAAGAGACCCAGTACTTC

j_gene: TRBJ2-1
d_gene: TRBD2
v_gene: TRBV12-3/TRBV12-4
abundance: few
CDR3aa: CASSYWAGGYLGQFF
CDR3nt: TGTGCCAGCAGTTACTGGGCGGGAGGTTACCTAGGGCAGTTCTTC

j_gene: TRBJ2-7
d_gene: NA
v_gene: TRBV10-3
abundance: many
CDR3aa: CAISGRQAYEQYF
CDR3nt: TGTGCCATCAGTGGGAGGCAGGCGTACGAGCAGTACTTC

j_gene: TRBJ1-1
d_gene: NA
v_gene: TRBV6-2/TRBV6-3
abundance: NA
CDR3aa: CASSYDIYPKTEAFF
CDR3nt: TGTGCCAGCAGTTACGACATATATCCGAAGACTGAAGCTTTCTTT

j_gene: TRBJ2-3
d_gene: TRBD2
v_gene: TRBV28
abundance: many
CDR3aa: CASSFSPGTRGIDTQYF
CDR3nt: TGTGCCAGCAGTTTTTCCCCCGGGACTAGAGGTATAGATACGCAGTATTTT

j_gene: TRBJ2-7
d_gene: NA
v_gene: TRBV12-3/TRBV12-4
abundance: many
CDR3aa: CASSLNGRDPAEQYF
CDR3nt: TGTGCCAGCAGTTTAAATGGCAGGGACCCAGCCGAGCAGTACTTC

j_gene: TRBJ1-1
d_gene: TRBD1
v_gene: TRBV19
abundance: NA
CDR3aa: CASSYDRGRSEAFF
CDR3nt: TGTGCCAGTAGTTATGACAGGGGTCGATCGGAAGCTTTCTTT

j_gene: TRBJ1-3
d_gene: NA
v_gene: TRBV12-3/TRBV12-4
abundance: many
CDR3aa: CASSLSSGNTIYF
CDR3nt: TGTGCCAGCAGTCTCTCCTCTGGAAACACCATATATTTT

j_gene: TRBJ2-7
d_gene: NA
v_gene: TRBV5-1
abundance: many
CDR3aa: CASSLAGHPYEQYF
CDR3nt: TGCGCCAGCAGCTTGGCTGGACATCCCTACGAGCAGTACTTC

j_gene: TRBJ2-7
d_gene: TRBD2
v_gene: TRBV7-3
abundance: many
CDR3aa: CASSLSPELAGAYEQYF
CDR3nt: TGTGCCAGCAGCTTATCCCCCGAACTAGCGGGCGCCTACGAGCAGTACTTC

j_gene: TRBJ2-1
d_gene: TRBD2
v_gene: TRBV12-3/TRBV12-4
abundance: NA
CDR3aa: CASSRSGGARNEQFF
CDR3nt: TGTGCCAGCAGTCGAAGCGGGGGGGCCCGGAATGAGCAGTTCTTC

j_gene: TRBJ2-3
d_gene: NA
v_gene: TRBV20-1
abundance: few
CDR3aa: CSARDRGGLSQYF
CDR3nt: TGCAGTGCTAGAGACAGGGGGGGTTTATCGCAGTATTTT

j_gene: TRBJ2-1
d_gene: TRBD1
v_gene: TRBV5-1
abundance: many
CDR3aa: CASSLRTGEGNEQFF
CDR3nt: TGCGCCAGCAGCCTGAGGACAGGGGAGGGCAATGAGCAGTTCTTC

j_gene: TRBJ2-2
d_gene: NA
v_gene: TRBV6-1
abundance: NA
CDR3aa: CASSSSPGELLF
CDR3nt: TGTGCCAGCAGCTCCTCTCCGGGGGAGCTGCTTTTT

j_gene: TRBJ2-5
d_gene: TRBD1
v_gene: TRBV5-5
abundance: NA
CDR3aa: CASSARGQGVQTQYF
CDR3nt: TGTGCCAGCAGCGCTCGGGGACAGGGGGTACAGACCCAGTACTTC

j_gene: TRBJ1-1
d_gene: TRBD1
v_gene: TRBV9
abundance: many
CDR3aa: CASSAQGAPTEAFF
CDR3nt: TGTGCCAGCAGCGCCCAGGGGGCTCCCACTGAAGCTTTCTTT

j_gene: TRBJ2-3
d_gene: NA
v_gene: TRBV6-1
abundance: NA
CDR3aa: CASSDTGTGADTQYF
CDR3nt: TGTGCCAGCAGTGATACGGGGACCGGCGCAGATACGCAGTATTTT

j_gene: TRBJ2-3
d_gene: TRBD2
v_gene: TRBV6-2/TRBV6-3
abundance: many
CDR3aa: CASSYLAGGVDTQYF
CDR3nt: TGTGCCAGCAGTTACCTAGCGGGAGGCGTTGATACGCAGTATTTT

j_gene: TRBJ2-2
d_gene: TRBD2
v_gene: TRBV6-9
abundance: NA
CDR3aa: CASRGLAGAGELFF
CDR3nt: TGTGCCAGCAGGGGACTAGCGGGAGCCGGGGAGCTGTTTTTT

j_gene: TRBJ2-3
d_gene: NA
v_gene: TRBV5-5
abundance: once
CDR3aa: CASSFLGRADRTDTQYF
CDR3nt: TGTGCCAGCAGCTTCTTGGGCAGGGCGGACCGCACAGATACGCAGTATTTT

j_gene: TRBJ1-2
d_gene: TRBD1
v_gene: TRBV4-2
abundance: many
CDR3aa: CASSPGPQGDHGYTF
CDR3nt: TGTGCCAGCAGCCCGGGCCCGCAGGGGGATCACGGCTACACCTTC

j_gene: TRBJ1-6
d_gene: TRBD1
v_gene: TRBV18
abundance: NA
CDR3aa: CASSPRDSNNSPLHF
CDR3nt: TGTGCCAGCTCACCACGGGACAGCAATAATTCACCCCTCCACTTT

j_gene: TRBJ2-1
d_gene: TRBD1
v_gene: TRBV5-1
abundance: many
CDR3aa: CASSQPDRGLGNEQFF
CDR3nt: TGCGCCAGCAGCCAACCGGACAGGGGGCTAGGCAATGAGCAGTTCTTC

j_gene: TRBJ2-5
d_gene: TRBD1
v_gene: TRBV7-2
abundance: many
CDR3aa: CASSLRPGQGWETQYF
CDR3nt: TGTGCCAGCAGCTTGCGTCCGGGACAGGGGTGGGAGACCCAGTACTTC

j_gene: TRBJ2-1
d_gene: TRBD2
v_gene: TRBV27
abundance: NA
CDR3aa: CASRGLAGGGNEQFF
CDR3nt: TGTGCCAGCAGGGGACTAGCGGGAGGAGGAAATGAGCAGTTCTTC

j_gene: TRBJ2-1
d_gene: TRBD1
v_gene: TRBV15
abundance: NA
CDR3aa: CASSPGTEIYNEQFF
CDR3nt: TGTGCCAGCAGCCCCGGGACAGAGATTTACAATGAGCAGTTCTTC

j_gene: TRBJ1-2
d_gene: NA
v_gene: TRBV12-3/TRBV12-4
abundance: many
CDR3aa: CASSYGGLGYTF
CDR3nt: TGTGCCAGCAGTTACGGAGGGCTCGGCTACACCTTC

j_gene: TRBJ1-6
d_gene: NA
v_gene: TRBV7-2
abundance: few
CDR3aa: CASSLSASSYNSPLHF
CDR3nt: TGTGCCAGCAGCTTATCAGCGAGCTCCTATAATTCACCCCTCCACTTT

j_gene: TRBJ2-1
d_gene: NA
v_gene: TRBV6-7
abundance: many
CDR3aa: CASSYSLLSRASYNEQFF
CDR3nt: TGTGCCAGCAGTTACTCTTTGCTAAGTCGCGCATCCTACAATGAGCAGTTCTTC

j_gene: TRBJ2-3
d_gene: NA
v_gene: TRBV11-2
abundance: NA
CDR3aa: CASSHGHRQGTDTQYF
CDR3nt: TGTGCCAGCAGCCACGGACACCGACAGGGCACAGATACGCAGTATTTT

j_gene: TRBJ2-7
d_gene: NA
v_gene: TRBV4-1
abundance: many
CDR3aa: CASRHGYEQYF
CDR3nt: TGCGCCAGCAGACATGGCTACGAGCAGTACTTC

j_gene: TRBJ2-1
d_gene: NA
v_gene: TRBV5-1
abundance: many
CDR3aa: CASSLERLDSYNEQFF
CDR3nt: TGCGCCAGCAGCTTGGAGCGCCTGGACAGCTACAATGAGCAGTTCTTC